This T cell receptor beta chain was found in a study of blood T cell repertoires in COVID-19. Study-level information: Sources were T cells, B-cell-depleted T cells, or PBMCs; the material itself was cDNA or gDNA.

The CDR3 covers 16 residues. Trimming stripped 3 bases from V and 0 bases from J, with 11 bases between. Germline lookup yields CDR1 MNHEY and CDR2 SMNVEV (reference sequence). In the authors' methods: Estimated nucleated cell counts came from reference gene primer amplification. Data came from immunoSEQ multiplex PCR; TCRdb stores just in-frame clones and leaves some out. The DNA was the basis for D and trimming; V, J and clone size are from that table. The table includes 150,000 to 200,000 clones, 70% to 90% detected once. Sequenced material: peripheral blood. This rearrangement joins TRBV27 to TRBJ2-2; the D gene is possibly TRBD1 (6 bases). This clonotype was obtained from a human donor in a cohort sampled during active COVID-19. The CDR3 sequence: CASSLSGATNTGELFF. The CDR3 bases are TGTGCCAGCAGTTTGTCAGGGGCAACGAACACCGGGGAGCTGTTTTTT.